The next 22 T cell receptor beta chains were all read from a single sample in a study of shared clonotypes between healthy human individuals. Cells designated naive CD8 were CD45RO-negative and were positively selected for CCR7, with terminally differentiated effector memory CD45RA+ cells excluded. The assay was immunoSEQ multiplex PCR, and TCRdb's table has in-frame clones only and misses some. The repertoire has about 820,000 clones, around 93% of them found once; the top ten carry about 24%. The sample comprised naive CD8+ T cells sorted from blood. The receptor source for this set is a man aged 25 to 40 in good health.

CDR3 nucleotide sequence: TGTGCCAGCAGTTACGGGCGGGGGCCGGGGACTGAAGCTTTCTTT. Protein sequence: CASSYGRGPGTEAFF. This sequence joins TRBV6-5 and TRBJ1-1; a weak D match, TRBD1 (6 bases). Germline V gene sequence: CDR1 MNHEY, CDR2 SVGAGI. V was shortened by 2 bases and J by 5 bases, with 15 bases between the two germline ends. The CDR3 totals 15 residues.

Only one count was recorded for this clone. CDR3 residues: CASSLVEPRSIGANVLTF. CDR3 sequence (DNA): TGTGCCAGCAGTTTAGTCGAGCCTCGTTCGATTGGGGCCAACGTCCTGACTTTC. The chain has TRBV27 and TRBJ2-6; no reliable D call. The V gene lost 2 bases and the J gene lost 3 bases, with 17 bases spanning the gap. This CDR3 comprises 18 residues. From germline, CDR1 is MNHEY and CDR2 SMNVEV (reference sequence). The variable domain in full, completed from reference TRBV27 and TRBJ2-6, reads EAQVTQNPRYLITVTGKKLTVTCSQNMNHEYMSWYRQDPGLGLRQIYYSMNVEVTDKGDVPEGYKVSRKEKRNFPLILESPSPNQTSLYFCASSLVEPRSIGANVLTFGAGSRLTVL.

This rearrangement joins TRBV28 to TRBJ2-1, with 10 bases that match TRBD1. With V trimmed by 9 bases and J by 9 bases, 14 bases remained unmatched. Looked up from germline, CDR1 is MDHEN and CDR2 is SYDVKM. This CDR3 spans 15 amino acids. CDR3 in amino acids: CASMIRDRGIGEQFF. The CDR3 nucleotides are TGTGCCAGTATGATCCGGGACAGGGGTATCGGTGAGCAGTTCTTC.

CDR3 sequence reads: CASSLEVEQGITDTQYF. The CDR3 DNA reads as TGTGCCAGCAGCTTAGAGGTTGAACAGGGAATCACAGATACGCAGTATTTT. The chain employs TRBV11-2 and TRBJ2-3, with a weak D call TRBD1 (6 bases). The CDR3 spans 17 residues. Germline V gene lookup returns CDR1 SGHAT and CDR2 FQNNGV. The V end was cut by 0 bases, the J end by 2 bases, with 15 bases between.

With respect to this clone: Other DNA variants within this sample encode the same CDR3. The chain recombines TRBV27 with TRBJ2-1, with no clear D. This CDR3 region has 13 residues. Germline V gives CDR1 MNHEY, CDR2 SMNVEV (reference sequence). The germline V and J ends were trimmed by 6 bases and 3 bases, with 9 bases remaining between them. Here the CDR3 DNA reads TGTGCCAGCAGCCCGGACCACTACAATGAGCAGTTCTTC. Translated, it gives CASSPDHYNEQFF.

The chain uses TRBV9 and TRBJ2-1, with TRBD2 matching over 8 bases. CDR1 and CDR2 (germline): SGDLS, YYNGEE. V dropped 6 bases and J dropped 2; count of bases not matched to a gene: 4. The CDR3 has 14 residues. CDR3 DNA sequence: TGTGCCAGCAACCCGGGGGGGGCCTACAATGAGCAGTTCTTC. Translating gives CASNPGGAYNEQFF.

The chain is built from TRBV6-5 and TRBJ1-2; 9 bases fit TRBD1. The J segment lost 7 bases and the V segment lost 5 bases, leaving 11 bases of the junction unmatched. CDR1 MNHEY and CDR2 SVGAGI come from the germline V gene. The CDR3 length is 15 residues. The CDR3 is CASSRPGQGESGYTF. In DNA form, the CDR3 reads TGTGCCAGCAGTAGACCGGGACAGGGTGAATCTGGCTACACCTTC.

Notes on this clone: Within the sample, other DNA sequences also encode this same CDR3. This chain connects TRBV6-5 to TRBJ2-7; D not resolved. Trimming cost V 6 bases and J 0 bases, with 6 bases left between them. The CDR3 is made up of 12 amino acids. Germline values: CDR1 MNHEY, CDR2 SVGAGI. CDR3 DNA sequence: TGTGCCAGCAGCTCACCCTCCTACGAGCAGTACTTC. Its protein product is CASSSPSYEQYF.

CDR3 DNA sequence: TGTGCCAGCAGTTTAGGATCGCCAGGGCGCTATGGCTACACCTTC. Encoded protein: CASSLGSPGRYGYTF. The rearrangement joins TRBV28 to TRBJ1-2, with TRBD1 as a possible D gene (5 bases). V lost 2 bases and J 4 bases, leaving 14 bases between the germline ends. The CDR3 consists of 15 residues. Germline lookup yields CDR1 MDHEN and CDR2 SYDVKM.

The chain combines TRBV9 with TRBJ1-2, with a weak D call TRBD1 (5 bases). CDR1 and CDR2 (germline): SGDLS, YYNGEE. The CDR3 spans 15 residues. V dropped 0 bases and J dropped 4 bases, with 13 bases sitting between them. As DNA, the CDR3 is TGTGCCAGCAGCGTAGGGGGAGGGGCAGGCTATGGCTACACCTTC. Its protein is CASSVGGGAGYGYTF.

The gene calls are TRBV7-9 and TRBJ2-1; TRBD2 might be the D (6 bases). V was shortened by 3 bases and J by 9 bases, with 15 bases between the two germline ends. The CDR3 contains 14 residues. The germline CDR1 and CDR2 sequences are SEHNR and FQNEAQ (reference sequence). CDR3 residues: CASSLGEAPLEQFF. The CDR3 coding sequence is TGTGCCAGCAGCTTGGGGGAGGCCCCTCTTGAGCAGTTCTTC.

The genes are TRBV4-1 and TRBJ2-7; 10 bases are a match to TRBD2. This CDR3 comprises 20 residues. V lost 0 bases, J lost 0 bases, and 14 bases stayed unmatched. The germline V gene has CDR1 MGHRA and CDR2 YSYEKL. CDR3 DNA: TGCGCCAGCAGCCAAGAATCGACAACGCAGCTAGCGGGAGACTCCTACGAGCAGTACTTC. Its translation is CASSQESTTQLAGDSYEQYF.

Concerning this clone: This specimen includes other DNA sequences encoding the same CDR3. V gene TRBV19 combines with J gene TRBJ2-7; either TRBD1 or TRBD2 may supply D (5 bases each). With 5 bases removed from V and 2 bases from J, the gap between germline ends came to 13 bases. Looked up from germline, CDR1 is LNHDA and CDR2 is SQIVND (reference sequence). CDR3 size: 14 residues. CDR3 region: CASSLRDLTYEQYF. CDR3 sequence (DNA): TGTGCCAGTAGTCTCCGGGACCTCACCTACGAGCAGTACTTC.

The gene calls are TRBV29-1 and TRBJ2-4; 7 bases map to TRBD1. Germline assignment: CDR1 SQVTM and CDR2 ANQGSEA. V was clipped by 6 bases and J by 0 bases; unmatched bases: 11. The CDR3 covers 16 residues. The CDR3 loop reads CSVSPLTGLAKNIQYF. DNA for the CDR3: TGCAGCGTAAGCCCCCTGACAGGGCTAGCCAAAAACATTCAGTACTTC.

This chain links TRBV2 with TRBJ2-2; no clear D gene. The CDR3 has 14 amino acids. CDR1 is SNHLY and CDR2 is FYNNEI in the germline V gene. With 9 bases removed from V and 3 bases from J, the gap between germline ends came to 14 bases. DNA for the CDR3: TGTGCCAGGGGTAGGGCCGGTTACACCGGGGAGCTGTTTTTT. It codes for CARGRAGYTGELFF.

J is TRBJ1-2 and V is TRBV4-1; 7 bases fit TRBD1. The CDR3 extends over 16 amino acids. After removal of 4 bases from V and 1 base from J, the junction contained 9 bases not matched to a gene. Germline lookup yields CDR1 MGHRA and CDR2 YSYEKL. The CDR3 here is CASSPATGIDNYGYTF. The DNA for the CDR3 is TGCGCCAGCAGCCCAGCGACAGGGATCGATAACTATGGCTACACCTTC.

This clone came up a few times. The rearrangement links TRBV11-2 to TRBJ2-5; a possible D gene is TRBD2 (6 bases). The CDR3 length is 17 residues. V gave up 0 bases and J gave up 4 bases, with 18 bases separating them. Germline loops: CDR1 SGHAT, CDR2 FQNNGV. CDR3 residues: CASSLEWAGTIGETQYF. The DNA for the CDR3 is TGTGCCAGCAGCTTAGAATGGGCGGGAACGATAGGAGAGACCCAGTACTTC. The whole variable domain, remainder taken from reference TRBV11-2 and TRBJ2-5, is EAGVAQSPRYKIIEKRQSVAFWCNPISGHATLYWYQQILGQGPKLLIQFQNNGVVDDSQLPKDRFSAERLKGVDSTLKIQPAKLEDSAVYLCASSLEWAGTIGETQYFGPGTRLLVL.

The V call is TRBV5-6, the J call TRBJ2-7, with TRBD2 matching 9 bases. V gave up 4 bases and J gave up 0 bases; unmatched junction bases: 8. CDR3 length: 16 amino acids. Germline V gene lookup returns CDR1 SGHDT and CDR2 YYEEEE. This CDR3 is CASSLTAGGSSYEQYF. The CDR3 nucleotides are TGTGCCAGCAGCCTCACCGCGGGAGGGAGCTCCTACGAGCAGTACTTC.

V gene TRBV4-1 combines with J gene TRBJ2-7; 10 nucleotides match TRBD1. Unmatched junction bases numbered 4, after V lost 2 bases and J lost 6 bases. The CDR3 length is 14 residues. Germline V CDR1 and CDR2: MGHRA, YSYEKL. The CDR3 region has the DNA TGCGCCAGCAGCCAACCGGGACAGGGGTTCGAGCAGTACTTC. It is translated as CASSQPGQGFEQYF.

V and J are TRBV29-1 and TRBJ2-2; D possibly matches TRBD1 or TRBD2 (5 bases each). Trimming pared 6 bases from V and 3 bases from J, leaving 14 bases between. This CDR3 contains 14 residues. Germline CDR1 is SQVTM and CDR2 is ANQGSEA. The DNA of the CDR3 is TGCAGCGTAAATAGGGTGGGGGACACCGGGGAGCTGTTTTTT. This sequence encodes CSVNRVGDTGELFF.

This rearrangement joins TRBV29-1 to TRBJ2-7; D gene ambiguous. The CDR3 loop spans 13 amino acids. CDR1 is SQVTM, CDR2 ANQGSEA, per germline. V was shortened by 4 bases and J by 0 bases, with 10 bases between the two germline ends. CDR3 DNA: TGCAGCGTTGGACACAGTCTCTCCTACGAGCAGTACTTC. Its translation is CSVGHSLSYEQYF.

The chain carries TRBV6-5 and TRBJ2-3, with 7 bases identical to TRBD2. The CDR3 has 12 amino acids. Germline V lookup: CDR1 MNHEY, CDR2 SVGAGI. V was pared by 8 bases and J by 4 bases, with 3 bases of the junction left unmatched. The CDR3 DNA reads TGTGCCAGCGGGAGGGAGGCAGATACGCAGTATTTT. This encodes CASGREADTQYF.